This note documents a single TCR beta chain sequence. Its antigen remains undetermined. No quality values exist for individual bases; no much larger clone is one base distant. TCR alpha and beta CDR3 regions were amplified with the iRepertoire nested amplicon-rescue multiplex PCR (arm-PCR) platform from RNA. The input for one-step reverse transcription and amplification was roughly 95-400 ng of tissue mRNA or PBMC total RNA. After bead purification, a secondary multiplex PCR added Illumina adapters, and libraries were gel-purified between 200 and 400 bp. Demultiplexing relied on internal 6-nucleotide barcodes carried by the libraries. Libraries were sequenced on an Illumina MiSeq with 2x220 or 2x250 nucleotide paired-end reads. From the authors' description of their analysis: Paired reads were merged with FLASH 1.2.11 and aligned to the GRCh37 human genome with BWA-MEM before extracting TRA and TRB reads. For V and J assignment, an IMGT-derived reference of cassette sequences and CDR3 motifs that included pseudogenes was used. Reads were translated in three frames, and productive CDR3s were defined as those with a C...FGXG motif and no stop codons. Unique combinations of V-J cassette pair and CDR3 amino acid sequence were defined as clonotypes. Hamming distance filtering was applied to reads, with thresholds set by the sequence error rate of each sample in mapped regions. In-frame beta chains were kept once TCRdb had trimmed the public reads at Q25 with fastp and called clones with MiXCR. One record per CDR3 amino acid sequence lists the most common genes and DNA. These V and J calls derive from TCRdb rather than the authors' analysis. The sample table holds approximately 190,000 distinct CDR3 sequences, of which 32% were seen once. The ten largest clones add up to 20% of the sample.

This record belongs to a study of glioma-infiltrating T cells (dated by TCRdb to 2016 to 2018). Broadly, across the study: Sequencing of TCR alpha- and beta-chain repertoires was performed on glioma tissue, on non-neoplastic brain tissue, and on matched peripheral blood mononuclear cells. To measure how far tissue and blood T-cell populations diverged, each tissue-infiltrating repertoire was compared against the peripheral blood repertoire of the same patient. The paired cohort was made up of three low-grade glioma patients, fewer than 10 primary glioblastoma patients and three non-glioma patients who contributed non-neoplastic brain tissue.

Broad study findings and their caveats: VJ-independent divergence between tissue and blood was found to be below expectation in non-neoplastic patients but above expectation in all gliomas, particularly low-grade gliomas. Group comparisons were based on small numbers of patients: three non-neoplastic, three low-grade glioma and 7 to 9 glioblastoma patients. Only a very small number of CDR3 sequences turned up in both tissue and blood, a result put down to high CDR3 diversity combined with limited sampling.

V loses 3 bases at its end and J loses 4 bases; junction bases beyond the gene matches: 8. The CDR3 runs 16 amino acids, cysteine and phenylalanine included. Kept here is only the CDR3 DNA, which spans 48 bases and is read in frame from base 1. As encoded in the germline V gene, CDR1 is KGHSH while CDR2 is LQKENI. The sample comprised glioma tissue, nonneoplastic brain tissue, or PBMCs (not recorded which). The chain links TRBV18 with TRBJ1-1; 10 bases in the junction line up with TRBD1. This clonotype was obtained from a human donor with low-grade glioma or glioblastoma, undergoing nonglioma brain surgery, or in good health (not recorded which). The CDR3 loop reads CASSPRDRGSGTEAFF. Here is the DNA: TGTGCCAGCTCACCCCGGGACAGGGGTTCAGGCACTGAAGCTTTCTTT.